A selection of T cell receptor beta chains follows, all from one sample in a study of response to subunit inactivated influenza vaccine. In TCRdb, the RT-PCR reads were re-called with MiXCR into one record per CDR3 protein. The sample holds about 240,000 distinct CDR3 sequences; 9% to 15% are singletons and the top ten take about 7.8%. Sequenced material: non-naive T cells sorted from PBMCs, taken 14 to 15 days before vaccination. All receptors derive from a man aged 50-59 years who received an inactivated influenza vaccine. Both conserved end residues are part of each CDR3. A D gene is named only where the DNA matches it firmly. Expanded clones get a size class; other rows say once, few or many, or leave the size out.

DNA,CDR3,J,length,size,D,V
TGTGCCAGCAAAAGGGACAGGCGGGGCGAGCAGTACTTC,CASKRDRRGEQYF,TRBJ2-7,13,many,TRBD1,TRBV6-1
TGTGCCAGCAGCTTAGGCTCCAGTCAGGGGAATTCACCCCTCCACTTT,CASSLGSSQGNSPLHF,TRBJ1-6,16,.,.,TRBV7-2
TGCAGCGTGAGGGGAGGGGATACGCAGTATTTT,CSVRGGDTQYF,TRBJ2-3,11,many,TRBD2,TRBV29-1
TGTGCCACCAGAGGCCGGGACAGTAACTACAATGAGCAGTTCTTC,CATRGRDSNYNEQFF,TRBJ2-1,15,.,TRBD1,TRBV15
TGTGCCAGCAGCTTAGTCACAGGGGGCTCCTACGAGCAGTACTTC,CASSLVTGGSYEQYF,TRBJ2-7,15,many,TRBD1,TRBV7-8
TGTGCCAGCAGCCAACCGGGGGGGTCGGTTGAAGCTTTCTTT,CASSQPGGSVEAFF,TRBJ1-1,14,few,.,TRBV3-1
TGCAGTGCTCCCCAATTAGGAGGGGGGGCCGAGTACTTC,CSAPQLGGGAEYF,TRBJ2-5,13,.,.,TRBV20-1
TGTGCCACCAGTGATGGACAGGGCAATCAGCCCCAGCATTTT,CATSDGQGNQPQHF,TRBJ1-5,14,many,TRBD1,TRBV24-1
TGTGCCAGCAGCTTAGAGTTGGTGGGGAATGAGCAGTTCTTC,CASSLELVGNEQFF,TRBJ2-1,14,.,.,TRBV11-2
TGTGCCAGCAGCTTAAATGGAGCGGGATCCCATTCCGAGCAGTACTTC,CASSLNGAGSHSEQYF,TRBJ2-7,16,few,TRBD2,TRBV7-2
TGTGCCAGCAGTTTAGCCGGCCAGCTCGAAGCGAATGAGCAGTTCTTC,CASSLAGQLEANEQFF,TRBJ2-1,16,few,.,TRBV12-3/TRBV12-4
TGTGCCAGCAGTTACGGGAATTGGATTACCCAGTACTTC,CASSYGNWITQYF,TRBJ2-5,13,many,.,TRBV2